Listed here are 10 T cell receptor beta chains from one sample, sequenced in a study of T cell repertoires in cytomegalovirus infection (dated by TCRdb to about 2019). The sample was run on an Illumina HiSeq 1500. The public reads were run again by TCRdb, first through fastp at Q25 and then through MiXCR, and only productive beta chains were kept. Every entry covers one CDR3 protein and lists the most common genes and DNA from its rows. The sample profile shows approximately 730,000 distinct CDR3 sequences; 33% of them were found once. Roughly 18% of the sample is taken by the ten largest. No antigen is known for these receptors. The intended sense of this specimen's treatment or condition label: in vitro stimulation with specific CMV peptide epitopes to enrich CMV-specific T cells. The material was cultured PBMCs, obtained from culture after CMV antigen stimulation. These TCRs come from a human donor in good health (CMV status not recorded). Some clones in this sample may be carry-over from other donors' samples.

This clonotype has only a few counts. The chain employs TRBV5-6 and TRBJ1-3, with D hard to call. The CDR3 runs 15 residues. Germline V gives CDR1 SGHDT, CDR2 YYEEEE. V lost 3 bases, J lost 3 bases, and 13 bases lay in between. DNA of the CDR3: TGTGCCAGCAGCTGGCGGGTAAACCTTGGAAACACCATATATTTT. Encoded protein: CASSWRVNLGNTIYF.

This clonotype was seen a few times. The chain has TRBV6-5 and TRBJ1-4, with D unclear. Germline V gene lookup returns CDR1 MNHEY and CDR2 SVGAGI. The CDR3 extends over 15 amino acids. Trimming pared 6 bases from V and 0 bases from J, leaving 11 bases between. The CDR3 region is CASSRNIATNEKLFF. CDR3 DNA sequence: TGTGCCAGCAGCCGTAACATTGCAACTAATGAAAAACTGTTTTTT.

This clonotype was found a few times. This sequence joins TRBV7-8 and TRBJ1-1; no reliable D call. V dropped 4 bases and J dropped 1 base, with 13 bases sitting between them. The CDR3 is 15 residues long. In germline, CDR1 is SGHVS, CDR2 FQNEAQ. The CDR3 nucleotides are TGTGCCAGCAGCTCCCCGGACGGAAAGAACACTGAAGCTTTCTTT. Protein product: CASSSPDGKNTEAFF.

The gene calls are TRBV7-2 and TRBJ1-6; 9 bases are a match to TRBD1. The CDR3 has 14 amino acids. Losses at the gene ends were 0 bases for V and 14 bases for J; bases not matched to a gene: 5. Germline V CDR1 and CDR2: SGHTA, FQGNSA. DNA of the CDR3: TGTGCCAGCAGCTTAGCAACAGGGGGCCCGGCCCTCCACTTT. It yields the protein CASSLATGGPALHF.

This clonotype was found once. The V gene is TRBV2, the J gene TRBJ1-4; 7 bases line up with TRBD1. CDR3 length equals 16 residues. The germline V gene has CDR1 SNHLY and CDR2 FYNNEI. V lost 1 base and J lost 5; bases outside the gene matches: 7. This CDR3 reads CASSEVWDSWNEKLFF. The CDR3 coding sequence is TGTGCCAGCAGTGAAGTCTGGGACAGTTGGAATGAAAAACTGTTTTTT.

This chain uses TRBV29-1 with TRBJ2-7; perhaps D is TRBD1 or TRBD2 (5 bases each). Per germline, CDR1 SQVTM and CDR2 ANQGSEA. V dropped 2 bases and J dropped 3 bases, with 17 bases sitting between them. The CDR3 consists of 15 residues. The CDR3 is CSVEYRRGVLYEQYF. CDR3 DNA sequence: TGCAGCGTTGAATACAGGAGAGGGGTTCTCTACGAGCAGTACTTC.

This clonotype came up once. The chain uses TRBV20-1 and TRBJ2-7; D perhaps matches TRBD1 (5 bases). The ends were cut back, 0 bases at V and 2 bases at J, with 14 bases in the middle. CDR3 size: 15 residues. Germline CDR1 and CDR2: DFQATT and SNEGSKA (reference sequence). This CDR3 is CSARDGRGIAYEQYF. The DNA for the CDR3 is TGCAGTGCTAGAGATGGAAGGGGAATCGCCTACGAGCAGTACTTC.

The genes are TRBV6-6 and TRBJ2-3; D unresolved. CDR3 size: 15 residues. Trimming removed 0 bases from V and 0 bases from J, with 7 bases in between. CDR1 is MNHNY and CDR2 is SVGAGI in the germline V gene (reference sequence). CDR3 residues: CASSYSPGSTDTQYF. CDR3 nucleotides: TGTGCCAGCAGTTACTCCCCGGGTAGCACAGATACGCAGTATTTT.

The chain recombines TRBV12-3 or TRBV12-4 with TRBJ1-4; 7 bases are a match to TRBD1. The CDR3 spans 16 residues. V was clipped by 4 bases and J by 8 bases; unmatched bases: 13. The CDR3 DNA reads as TGTGCCAGCAGTTGGAGGGGGCGAATTCCAGGGGAAAAACTGTTTTTT. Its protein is CASSWRGRIPGEKLFF.

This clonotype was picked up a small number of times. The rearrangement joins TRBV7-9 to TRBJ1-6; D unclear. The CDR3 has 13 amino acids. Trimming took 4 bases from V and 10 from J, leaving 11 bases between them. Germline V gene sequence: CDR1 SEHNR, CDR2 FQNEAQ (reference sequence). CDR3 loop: CASSSRLGSPLHF. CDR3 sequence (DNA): TGTGCCAGCAGCTCCCGCCTAGGGTCACCCCTCCACTTT.